This T cell receptor (beta chain) was identified during a study of T cell repertoires in cytomegalovirus infection. As for the study in general: Selected CMV epitopes included recently identified HLA-C-restricted ones as well as well-studied HLA-B-restricted ones. Public signatures in TCR beta pointed to CMV infection and matching HLA type.

To note about this clonotype: The antigen is undetermined.

The study, taken as a whole, reports: The response measured ex vivo was dominated by TCR beta clonotypes (HLA-C-restricted and CMV-specific).

V shed 1 base and J shed 5 bases, with 9 bases lying between them. The CDR3 is 13 residues long. In germline, CDR1 is SEHNR, CDR2 FQNEAQ (reference sequence). TCRdb reprocessed the reads with MiXCR, giving one entry per CDR3 protein. The table records over 95,000 distinct CDR3 sequences, around 30% of them present only once. The chain combines TRBV7-9 with TRBJ2-7, with D perhaps matching TRBD1 (6 bases). The sample was CD8+ T cells from cultured PBMCs, taken from culture after CMV antigen stimulation. The receptor's source is a human donor in good health (CMV status not recorded). Some clones in this sample may be carry-over from other donors' samples. CDR3 nucleotides: TGTGCCAGCAGCTTAGTGGGGGCGGACGAGCAGTACTTC. It translates to CASSLVGADEQYF.